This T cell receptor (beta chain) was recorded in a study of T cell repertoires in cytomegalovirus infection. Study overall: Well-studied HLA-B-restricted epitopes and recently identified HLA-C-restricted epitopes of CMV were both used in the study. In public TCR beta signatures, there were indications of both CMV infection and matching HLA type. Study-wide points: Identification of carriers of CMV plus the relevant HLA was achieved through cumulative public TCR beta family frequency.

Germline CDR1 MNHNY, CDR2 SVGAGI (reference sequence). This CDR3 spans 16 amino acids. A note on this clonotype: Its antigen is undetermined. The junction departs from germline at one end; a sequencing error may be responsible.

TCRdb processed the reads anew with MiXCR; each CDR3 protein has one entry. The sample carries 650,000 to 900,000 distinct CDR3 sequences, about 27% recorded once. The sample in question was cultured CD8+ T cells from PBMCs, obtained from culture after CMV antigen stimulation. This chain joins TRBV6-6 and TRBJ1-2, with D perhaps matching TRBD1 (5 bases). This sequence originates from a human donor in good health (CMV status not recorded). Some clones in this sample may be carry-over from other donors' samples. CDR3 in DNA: TGTGCCTGCAGTCTCCCGGAGGGACGTAAAGCCTATGGCTACACCTTC. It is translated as CACSLPEGRKAYGYTF.